These 21 T cell receptor beta chains originate from one sample sequenced in a study of CD8+ T cells in alopecia areata. Treatment of the sample: oral pan-JAK inhibitor, 5-10 mg twice daily. The sequencing template was cDNA reverse transcribed from extracted RNA. Sequencing used immunoSEQ multiplex PCR; TCRdb keeps in-frame clones, though not all of them. The sample contains about 220,000 clones, more than 45% of which appear only once. Source: CD4+ T cells sorted from blood, taken at week 4, from a patient treated with tofacitinib. The receptors come from a human donor with alopecia areata.

V is TRBV29-1 and J is TRBJ2-7, with 7 bases matching TRBD2. Trimming removed 4 bases from V and 5 bases from J; junction bases left unmatched: 8. CDR1 SQVTM and CDR2 ANQGSEA come from the germline V gene. This CDR3 has 13 residues. The CDR3 nucleotides read TGCAGCGTTGTCGGGGGGAATACACACGAGCAGTACTTC. This encodes CSVVGGNTHEQYF.

This CDR3 reads CASSLGQGSGANVLTF. Written as DNA, the CDR3 is TGCGCCAGCAGCTTAGGACAGGGATCTGGGGCCAACGTCCTGACTTTC. This chain links TRBV5-1 with TRBJ2-6, with 8 bases lining up with TRBD1. Per the germline V gene, CDR1 is SGHRS and CDR2 is YFSETQ. This CDR3 contains 16 residues. The V segment lost 2 bases and the J segment 1 base; nucleotides outside the gene matches: 2. The whole variable domain, filled in from reference TRBV5-1 and TRBJ2-6, reads KAGVTQTPRYLIKTRGQQVTLSCSPISGHRSVSWYQQTPGQGLQFLFEYFSETQRNKGNFPGRFSGRQFSNSRSEMNVSTLELGDSALYLCASSLGQGSGANVLTFGAGSRLTVL.

This clone came up once. This sequence joins TRBV7-2 and TRBJ2-7, with 7 positions matching TRBD1. V gave up 10 bases and J gave up 11 bases; unmatched junction bases: 14. Germline loops: CDR1 SGHTA, CDR2 FQGNSA. CDR3 length: 12 residues. The CDR3 reads CATSSGPTGEYF. The CDR3 nucleotides are TGTGCCACGTCCTCAGGTCCTACAGGGGAGTACTTC.

This clone was observed a handful of times. The chain's CDR3 is CASSQLGQNTEAFF. The CDR3 nucleotides read TGCGCCAGCAGCCAACTGGGACAAAACACTGAAGCTTTCTTT. The chain combines TRBV4-3 with TRBJ1-1, with a tentative D call TRBD1 (6 bases). The V end lost 2 bases, the J end lost 2 bases, and 9 bases lay between the germline ends. This CDR3 has 14 amino acids. Germline CDR1 is LGHNA and CDR2 is YSLEER.

The chain has TRBV5-1 and TRBJ1-1; 7 bases are shared with TRBD1. This CDR3 region has 16 residues. With 4 bases clipped from V and 1 base from J, the junction kept 10 bases outside the gene matches. Germline lookup yields CDR1 SGHRS and CDR2 YFSETQ. In DNA form, the CDR3 reads TGCGCCAGCAGCATCAACCCAGGGACAGCGAACACTGAAGCTTTCTTT. Protein sequence: CASSINPGTANTEAFF. Full variable domain (missing parts from reference TRBV5-1 and TRBJ1-1): KAGVTQTPRYLIKTRGQQVTLSCSPISGHRSVSWYQQTPGQGLQFLFEYFSETQRNKGNFPGRFSGRQFSNSRSEMNVSTLELGDSALYLCASSINPGTANTEAFFGQGTRLTVV.

This clone was seen ten or more times. The genes are TRBV5-6 and TRBJ1-2; weak D call: TRBD1 (5 bases). Trimming took 4 bases from V and 5 from J, leaving 15 bases between them. The CDR3 runs to 14 residues. Per the germline V gene, CDR1 is SGHDT and CDR2 is YYEEEE. DNA for the CDR3: TGTGCCAGCAGCCCAAGGGACGGAGAATATGGCTACACCTTC. The encoded protein is CASSPRDGEYGYTF.

The V gene is TRBV18, the J gene TRBJ2-5, with TRBD1 matching over 9 bases. The length of the CDR3 is 14 residues. The germline V gene encodes CDR1 KGHSH and CDR2 LQKENI. J gave up 6 bases and V 2 bases, and 4 bases lay outside the gene matches. The CDR3 DNA reads as TGTGCCAGCTCACCAGAGGGACAGGGCCAGACCCAGTACTTC. This sequence encodes CASSPEGQGQTQYF.

The chain's CDR3 is CSVSDNLNNSPLHF. The CDR3 DNA reads TGCAGCGTCTCGGACAATCTAAATAATTCACCCCTCCACTTT. The chain recombines TRBV29-1 with TRBJ1-6; a weak D match, TRBD1 (5 bases). CDR3 length: 14 amino acids. Trimming stripped 6 bases from V and 5 bases from J, with 14 bases between. Germline CDR1 is SQVTM and CDR2 is ANQGSEA.

By share, this clone counts as medium-sized. This chain uses TRBV12-5 with TRBJ2-6; D is possibly TRBD1 or TRBD2 (5 bases each). Between the trimmed V and J ends, which lost 2 bases and 0 bases, there was a span of 14 bases. Looked up from germline, CDR1 is LGHNT and CDR2 is FRNRAP. The CDR3 runs to 18 residues. The CDR3 nucleotides are TGTGCTAGTGGTTTGCCCTTTGGGGGATCCTCTGGGGCCAACGTCCTGACTTTC. Encoded protein: CASGLPFGGSSGANVLTF.

V usage is TRBV6-5 and J usage is TRBJ2-5; a weak D match, TRBD2 (5 bases). V was clipped by 7 bases and J by 0 bases, with 9 bases between them. The germline CDR1 and CDR2 sequences are MNHEY and SVGAGI. There are 13 residues in the CDR3. The CDR3 sequence: CASTLDYQETQYF. The CDR3 nucleotides are TGTGCCAGCACGCTGGACTACCAAGAGACCCAGTACTTC.

This clone has only a few counts. The rearrangement uses TRBV5-1 and TRBJ1-6; weak D call: TRBD1 (5 bases). Germline CDR1 is SGHRS and CDR2 is YFSETQ. The CDR3 has 16 residues. V was clipped by 3 bases and J by 9 bases, with 19 bases between them. DNA for the CDR3: TGCGCCAGCAGCTCCGGCGATGGGGGGGTCGGTTCACCCCTCCACTTT. It yields the protein CASSSGDGGVGSPLHF. Full variable domain (missing parts from reference TRBV5-1 and TRBJ1-6): KAGVTQTPRYLIKTRGQQVTLSCSPISGHRSVSWYQQTPGQGLQFLFEYFSETQRNKGNFPGRFSGRQFSNSRSEMNVSTLELGDSALYLCASSSGDGGVGSPLHFGNGTRLTVT.

V and J are TRBV29-1 and TRBJ2-3, with D perhaps matching TRBD2 (5 bases). The CDR3 runs 13 residues. Trimming took off 6 bases at V and 2 bases at J, with 12 bases between the two ends. Germline V lookup: CDR1 SQVTM, CDR2 ANQGSEA. The CDR3 protein is CSVSSGTTDTQYF. In DNA, the CDR3 is TGCAGCGTCTCGAGCGGCACCACAGATACGCAGTATTTT.

The chain is built from TRBV7-2 and TRBJ2-3; 11 bases map to TRBD2. Trimming cost V 5 bases and J 4 bases; bases outside gene matches: 5. Germline CDR1 SGHTA, CDR2 FQGNSA. This CDR3 has 15 residues. The CDR3 here is CASSPLAGGPDTQYF. The CDR3 DNA follows: TGTGCCAGCAGCCCCCTAGCGGGGGGCCCAGATACGCAGTATTTT.

The gene calls are TRBV7-2 and TRBJ2-7; the D is unclear. Germline V lookup: CDR1 SGHTA, CDR2 FQGNSA. The CDR3 has 14 residues. Trimming removed 2 bases from V and 4 bases from J, with 12 bases in between. In DNA, the CDR3 is TGTGCCAGCAGCTTAAGTCCAGCTCGTTACGAGCAGTACTTC. Translated, it gives CASSLSPARYEQYF.

The chain employs TRBV5-6 and TRBJ2-3; no reliable D call. Per germline, CDR1 SGHDT and CDR2 YYEEEE. The CDR3 spans 15 residues. Trimming pared 1 base from V and 1 base from J, leaving 10 bases between. CDR3: CASSLLSRGTDTQYF. CDR3 in DNA: TGTGCCAGCAGCTTGTTGTCCCGGGGCACAGATACGCAGTATTTT. Drawing the rest from reference TRBV5-6 and TRBJ2-3, the complete variable domain is DAGVTQSPTHLIKTRGQQVTLRCSPKSGHDTVSWYQQALGQGPQFIFQYYEEEERQRGNFPDRFSGHQFPNYSSELNVNALLLGDSALYLCASSLLSRGTDTQYFGPGTRLTVL.

The chain links TRBV29-1 to TRBJ1-1; D remains ambiguous. The CDR3 consists of 13 residues. V was pared by 4 bases and J by 1 base, with 10 bases between. Germline CDR1 and CDR2: SQVTM and ANQGSEA. In nucleotides, the CDR3 is TGCAGCGTTGTCGGACGGACGAACACTGAAGCTTTCTTT. Protein: CSVVGRTNTEAFF.

This clone came up a few times. The rearrangement links TRBV7-3 to TRBJ2-1; D not resolved. Germline V gene data show CDR1 as SGHTA and CDR2 as FQGTGA. V lost 5 bases, J lost 8 bases, and 16 bases lay in between. The CDR3 loop spans 14 amino acids. The CDR3, as DNA: TGTGCCAGCAGCCCTCGGCTTGGCTCTGATGAGCAGTTCTTC. As protein: CASSPRLGSDEQFF.

This rearrangement joins TRBV30 to TRBJ1-6; D possibly corresponds to TRBD1 (6 bases). The V gene's germline CDR1 is GTSNPN and CDR2 SVGIG (reference sequence). This CDR3 spans 14 amino acids. Trimming pared 1 base from V and 10 bases from J, leaving 14 bases between. CDR3 in DNA: TGTGCCTGGAGTGGCGGACAGTCGAAGTCACCCCTCCACTTT. Amino acid sequence: CAWSGGQSKSPLHF. The whole variable domain, remainder taken from reference TRBV30 and TRBJ1-6, is SQTIHQWPATLVQPVGSPLSLECTVEGTSNPNLYWYRQAAGRGLQLLFYSVGIGQISSEVPQNLSASRPQDRQFILSSKKLLLSDSGFYLCAWSGGQSKSPLHFGNGTRLTVT.

The chain carries TRBV25-1 and TRBJ1-2; D is ambiguous. The CDR3 length is 12 residues. Trimming cost V 4 bases and J 8 bases, with 11 bases left between them. CDR1 MGHDK and CDR2 SYGVNS come from the germline V gene. In DNA form, the CDR3 reads TGTGCCAGCAGTGGACCTTCTCAAGGCTACACCTTC. Translation gives CASSGPSQGYTF.

The rearrangement uses TRBV29-1 and TRBJ1-2, with 11 bases matching TRBD1. The V segment lost 8 bases and the J segment 9 bases; nucleotides outside the gene matches: 11. CDR1 is SQVTM, CDR2 ANQGSEA, per germline. The CDR3 consists of 13 residues. As DNA, the CDR3 is TGCAGCTCTTCGGACAGGGGGCAGACACGCTACACCTTC. Translation gives CSSSDRGQTRYTF.

The sample holds a few counts of this clone. The chain joins TRBV18 to TRBJ2-1; 12 bases align to TRBD2. The trim removed 2 bases at V and 12 bases at J, leaving 8 bases unmatched. The germline V gene encodes CDR1 KGHSH and CDR2 LQKENI. This CDR3 comprises 15 residues. This CDR3 reads CASSPGLAGMLGQFF. In DNA, the CDR3 is TGTGCCAGCTCACCAGGACTAGCGGGGATGTTAGGGCAGTTCTTC.